The source of this T cell receptor beta chain is a study of T cells in Graves' hyperthyroidism and ophthalmopathy. Losses at the gene ends were 0 bases for V and 5 bases for J; bases not matched to a gene: 8. The CDR3 covers 16 residues. Germline V CDR1 and CDR2: SGHRS, YFSETQ. TCR beta CDR3 region amplification was performed from RNA transcripts. HTBI primers were used for first-round RT-PCR of the TCR CDR3. TCRdb ran MiXCR on the multiplex PCR reads and lists one entry per CDR3 protein. Here the sample spans about 400,000 distinct CDR3 sequences, over 13% being singletons. This clonotype was seen ten or more times.

V usage is TRBV5-1 and J usage is TRBJ2-3, with TRBD2 matching over 8 bases. This clonotype was sampled from a man between 50 and 59 years old with Graves' ophthalmopathy. The sample taken for sequencing was blood. CDR3 nucleotide sequence: TGCGCCAGCAGCTTGGGGGTCGGGAGGGCTGAAGATACGCAGTATTTT. Translated: CASSLGVGRAEDTQYF.